The 16 T cell receptor beta chains presented below share a single source sample, sequenced in a study of post-analysis software for immune sequencing data. Study conclusions and caveats: Several TRBV segments (TRBV5-6, TRBV5-1 and TRBV20-1 among them) occurred more frequently in patients than in controls.

Prepared libraries of TCR beta cDNA carried unique molecular identifiers. A single record per CDR3 protein comes from TCRdb applying MiXCR to the PCR reads. Of over 700,000 distinct CDR3 sequences listed, roughly 30% are singletons. What these receptors recognize is not known. Sequences were obtained from blood. These receptors originate from a girl under 18 with multiple sclerosis.

This clonotype was counted between two and nine times. The chain recombines TRBV20-1 with TRBJ1-2; no reliable D call. Deletions cut 1 base from V and 6 bases from J, with 9 bases between. Germline lookup yields CDR1 DFQATT and CDR2 SNEGSKA (reference sequence). This CDR3 is built from 12 residues. CDR3 residues: CSARGSVNGYTF. The CDR3 region has the DNA TGCAGTGCTAGAGGTTCCGTGAATGGCTACACCTTC.

In this sample, this clonotype turned up many times. The V call is TRBV29-1, the J call TRBJ1-2, with D perhaps TRBD1 (5 bases). CDR3 size: 16 residues. V gave up 0 bases and J gave up 0 bases, with 14 bases separating them. The germline V gene encodes CDR1 SQVTM and CDR2 ANQGSEA. The CDR3 DNA is TGCAGCGTTGAAGAAAAACAGGAACCAGCTAACTATGGCTACACCTTC. It translates to CSVEEKQEPANYGYTF.

This clonotype occurred a few times. The chain joins TRBV20-1 to TRBJ2-1; D assignment may be TRBD1 or TRBD2 (6 bases each). Looked up from germline, CDR1 is DFQATT and CDR2 is SNEGSKA (reference sequence). The CDR3 has 16 amino acids. V lost 0 bases, J lost 7 bases, and 19 bases lay in between. Here the CDR3 DNA reads TGCAGTGCTAGAGATCAGGGGACGGGGGCGGGGAATGAGCAGTTCTTC. Residues: CSARDQGTGAGNEQFF.

V is TRBV28 and J is TRBJ2-2; D assignment may be TRBD1 or TRBD2 (5 bases each). CDR3 size: 14 residues. The germline V and J ends were trimmed by 5 bases and 7 bases, with 14 bases remaining between them. Per the germline V gene, CDR1 is MDHEN and CDR2 is SYDVKM. CDR3 residues: CASSITGASGELFF. The CDR3 nucleotides are TGTGCCAGCAGTATAACCGGGGCCAGCGGGGAGCTGTTTTTT.

The chain links TRBV5-1 to TRBJ2-5; TRBD2 aligns across 7 bases. Germline values: CDR1 SGHRS, CDR2 YFSETQ. The V and J ends lost 5 bases and 5 bases, in that order; junction bases with no gene match: 9. The CDR3 has 14 amino acids. The CDR3 DNA sequence: TGCGCCAGCAGAACCACCGACGGGGGGGAGACCCAGTACTTC. Amino acids: CASRTTDGGETQYF.

The rearrangement joins TRBV20-1 to TRBJ2-7; maybe TRBD2 (6 bases). Germline V CDR1 and CDR2: DFQATT, SNEGSKA (reference sequence). Trimming took 6 bases from V and 6 from J, leaving 15 bases between them. The CDR3 extends over 12 amino acids. CDR3 loop: CSAFIGDCEQYF. The CDR3, as DNA: TGCAGTGCCTTTATTGGGGACTGCGAGCAGTACTTC.

This clonotype occurred once. This chain uses TRBV25-1 with TRBJ1-2; D is possibly TRBD1 (6 bases). The CDR3 length is 16 residues. CDR1 MGHDK and CDR2 SYGVNS come from the germline V gene. The V and J ends lost 3 bases and 6 bases respectively, with 20 bases between them. The DNA for the CDR3 is TGTGCCAGCAGTGAGTCTCGGACAGTGTATATCGATGGCTACACCTTC. Protein product: CASSESRTVYIDGYTF.

This rearrangement joins TRBV20-1 to TRBJ2-5; D not resolved. Germline CDR1 and CDR2: DFQATT and SNEGSKA (reference sequence). With 6 bases removed from V and 5 bases from J, the gap between germline ends came to 10 bases. The CDR3 sequence is 11 residues long. CDR3 residues: CSAAMVETQYF. The DNA for the CDR3 is TGCAGTGCCGCGATGGTGGAGACCCAGTACTTC.

This chain uses TRBV5-1 with TRBJ1-1; TRBD1 aligns across 9 bases. Germline CDR1 reads SGHRS; CDR2 reads YFSETQ. The CDR3 is made up of 15 amino acids. The J segment lost 3 bases and the V segment lost 2 bases, leaving 5 bases of the junction unmatched. CDR3 region: CASSFTQGAYTEAFF. The CDR3 DNA reads as TGCGCCAGCAGCTTTACACAGGGGGCTTACACTGAAGCTTTCTTT. Supplemented by reference TRBV5-1 and TRBJ1-1, the full variable domain reads KAGVTQTPRYLIKTRGQQVTLSCSPISGHRSVSWYQQTPGQGLQFLFEYFSETQRNKGNFPGRFSGRQFSNSRSEMNVSTLELGDSALYLCASSFTQGAYTEAFFGQGTRLTVV.

This clonotype was counted only a few times. This rearrangement joins TRBV7-9 to TRBJ2-3; possible D gene TRBD2, 6 bases. Germline CDR1 and CDR2: SEHNR and FQNEAQ (reference sequence). V was pared by 4 bases and J by 1 base, with 12 bases between. The CDR3 totals 15 residues. CDR3 region: CASSWAGSGTDTQYF. As DNA, the CDR3 is TGTGCCAGCAGCTGGGCGGGGTCCGGCACAGATACGCAGTATTTT.

The chain employs TRBV10-1 and TRBJ2-5; 8 bases align to TRBD2. TRBJ2-7 explains the end of the DNA better; the J call may be wrong. The CDR3 sequence is 13 residues long. Germline V CDR1 and CDR2: WNHNN, SYGVQD (reference sequence). As DNA, the CDR3 is TGCGCCAGCAGTGGTAGCGGGATAGCCGAGCAGTACTTC. Protein product: CASSGSGIAEQYF.

V and J are TRBV5-5 and TRBJ2-7; D not resolved. CDR1 and CDR2 (germline): SGHKS, YYEKEE (reference sequence). The ends were cut back, 0 bases at V and 7 bases at J, with 11 bases in the middle. This CDR3 spans 13 amino acids. CDR3 in amino acids: CASSLGFKWEQYF. In nucleotides, the CDR3 is TGTGCCAGCAGCTTGGGGTTCAAGTGGGAGCAGTACTTC. The full variable domain, rest sourced from reference TRBV5-5 and TRBJ2-7, is DAGVTQSPTHLIKTRGQQVTLRCSPISGHKSVSWYQQVLGQGPQFIFQYYEKEERGRGNFPDRFSARQFPNYSSELNVNALLLGDSALYLCASSLGFKWEQYFGPGTRLTVT.

This clonotype was picked up a small number of times. The gene calls are TRBV7-2 and TRBJ2-1, with D possibly TRBD2 on 7 matching bases. Germline CDR1 SGHTA, CDR2 FQGNSA. V lost 5 bases to trimming and J lost 4 bases, with 15 bases between them. The CDR3 has 15 amino acids. The CDR3 here is CASSPLRGGYNEQFF. The CDR3 nucleotides read TGTGCCAGCAGCCCCCTGAGGGGGGGATACAATGAGCAGTTCTTC.

The V call is TRBV5-1, the J call TRBJ2-2, with D possibly matching TRBD2 (5 bases). This CDR3 has 13 amino acids. Germline loops: CDR1 SGHRS, CDR2 YFSETQ. Trimming cost V 7 bases and J 0 bases, with 7 bases left between them. CDR3 sequence (DNA): TGCGCCAGCGCGGAGGCGAACACCGGGGAGCTGTTTTTT. It encodes CASAEANTGELFF.

The V call is TRBV6-1, the J call TRBJ1-1, with D possibly matching TRBD1 (5 bases). The CDR3 spans 14 residues. V was cut by 2 bases and J by 10 bases, with 17 bases left in between. CDR1 is MNHNS, CDR2 SASEGT, per germline. The CDR3 here is CASSERGTGGRAFF. The DNA of the CDR3 is TGTGCCAGCAGTGAACGTGGTACAGGAGGGCGAGCTTTCTTT.

As concerns this clonotype: This may be a read error, as it is one base from a much larger clone. The J gene is TRBJ2-7, the V gene TRBV29-1; TRBD2 might be the D (6 bases). From germline, CDR1 is SQVTM and CDR2 ANQGSEA. V was clipped by 4 bases and J by 5 bases, with 12 bases between them. The CDR3 has 12 amino acids. DNA of the CDR3: TGCAGCGTTGCTAGCGTGGGAGACGAGCAGTACTTC. Its translation is CSVASVGDEQYF.